One sample yielded the 8 T cell receptor beta chains listed below, sequenced in a study of T cells in Graves' hyperthyroidism and ophthalmopathy. The CDR3 regions of TCR beta were amplified from RNA transcripts. During a first-round RT-PCR of the TCR CDR3, the HTBI primer set was used. From the multiplex PCR reads, TCRdb called clonotypes with MiXCR, one entry per CDR3 protein. The sample lists about 350,000 distinct CDR3 sequences; approximately 14% were seen once. Material: blood. These receptors were collected from a woman in her 30s with Graves' hyperthyroidism.

This clonotype came up many times. The gene calls are TRBV28 and TRBJ2-3, with D unresolved. There are 13 residues in the CDR3. V dropped 4 bases and J dropped 4 bases, with 9 bases sitting between them. Looked up from germline, CDR1 is MDHEN and CDR2 is SYDVKM. The CDR3 DNA sequence: TGTGCCAGCAGTTCCCGACTCCCAGATACGCAGTATTTT. This encodes CASSSRLPDTQYF. Full variable domain (missing parts from reference TRBV28 and TRBJ2-3): DVKVTQSSRYLVKRTGEKVFLECVQDMDHENMFWYRQDPGLGLRLIYFSYDVKMKEKGDIPEGYSVSREKKERFSLILESASTNQTSMYLCASSSRLPDTQYFGPGTRLTVL.

J is TRBJ1-5 and V is TRBV7-6; possibly TRBD1 for D (5 bases). The germline V and J ends were trimmed by 4 bases and 6 bases, with 13 bases remaining between them. Germline V gene lookup returns CDR1 SGHVS and CDR2 FNYEAQ. CDR3 size: 14 residues. The CDR3 bases are TGTGCCAGCAGCTCTCATGGGACCGGTCAGCCCCAGCATTTT. This sequence encodes CASSSHGTGQPQHF.

This clonotype was seen more than once but under ten times. V usage is TRBV4-3 and J usage is TRBJ1-2; D uncertain. V was pared by 0 bases and J by 1 base, with 3 bases between. The CDR3 runs 13 residues. Germline CDR1 LGHNA, CDR2 YSLEER. CDR3 amino acids: CASSQEINYGYTF. The CDR3 DNA is TGCGCCAGCAGCCAAGAAATTAACTATGGCTACACCTTC.

To note about this clonotype: This sequence may be a read error, since a much larger clone differs from it by one base. The gene calls are TRBV7-9 and TRBJ1-2; maybe TRBD1 (5 bases). The CDR3 sequence is 13 residues long. The V gene's germline CDR1 is SEHNR and CDR2 FQNEAQ (reference sequence). This chain's CDR3 is CASSLTGGLGFTF. CDR3 DNA sequence: TGTGCCAGCAGCCTAACCGGGGGGTTAGGCTTCACCTTC. Full variable domain (rest looked up from reference TRBV7-9 and TRBJ1-2): DTGVSQNPRHKITKRGQNVTFRCDPISEHNRLYWYRQTLGQGPEFLTYFQNEAQLEKSRLLSDRFSAERPKGSFSTLEIQRTEQGDSAMYLCASSLTGGLGFTFGSGTRLTVV.

V is TRBV6-1 and J is TRBJ2-5, with D possibly matching TRBD1 (6 bases). Germline CDR1 MNHNS, CDR2 SASEGT. Trimming removed 7 bases at V and 6 bases at J, with 15 bases between. This CDR3 is built from 13 residues. The CDR3 DNA reads TGTGCCAGCAAGCAACAGGGTTCGAAGACCCAGTACTTC. As protein: CASKQQGSKTQYF.

CDR3: CASSPEGGRPTDTQYF. As DNA, the CDR3 is TGTGCCAGCAGCCCCGAGGGAGGGAGGCCCACAGATACGCAGTATTTT. This chain links TRBV9 with TRBJ2-3; 7 bases agree with TRBD2. Germline-derived CDR1 and CDR2 are SGDLS and YYNGEE. After removal of 4 bases from V and 2 bases from J, the junction contained 10 bases not matched to a gene. CDR3 length: 16 residues. The full variable domain, rest sourced from reference TRBV9 and TRBJ2-3, is DSGVTQTPKHLITATGQRVTLRCSPRSGDLSVYWYQQSLDQGLQFLIQYYNGEERAKGNILERFSAQQFPDLHSELNLSSLELGDSALYFCASSPEGGRPTDTQYFGPGTRLTVL.

This clonotype was observed at least ten times. The gene calls are TRBV5-1 and TRBJ2-3, with no clear D. V shed 4 bases and J shed 2 bases, with 5 bases lying between them. The length of the CDR3 is 12 residues. Germline values: CDR1 SGHRS, CDR2 YFSETQ. CDR3 sequence reads: CASSGFTDTQYF. The CDR3 DNA follows: TGCGCCAGCAGCGGTTTCACAGATACGCAGTATTTT.

The V gene is TRBV25-1, the J gene TRBJ2-3; D remains ambiguous. Germline V gene sequence: CDR1 MGHDK, CDR2 SYGVNS. The CDR3 covers 15 residues. V was clipped by 0 bases and J by 2 bases, with 9 bases between them. The DNA of the CDR3 is TGTGCCAGCAGTGAATATTGGCAGCACACAGATACGCAGTATTTT. Encoded protein: CASSEYWQHTDTQYF.